The present entry profiles one TCR beta chain with its context. In its sample, this clonotype was seen a few times. What this receptor recognizes is not known. There are no base qualities to consult, and no much larger clone falls within one base. Libraries came from RT-PCR. The reads were generated on an Illumina HiSeq 2500. TCRdb ran its own pipeline on the public reads, namely fastp trimming at Q25 and MiXCR clone calling, and kept in-frame beta chains. Merged by CDR3 protein, the rows form single entries marked with the most common genes and DNA. The sample table holds approximately 530,000 distinct CDR3 sequences, of which 7.2% were seen once. The top ten constitute roughly 13% of the sample. The entry originates in a study of response to subunit inactivated influenza vaccine (dated 2018 in TCRdb). Turning to the overall study: Deep quantitative T cell receptor repertoire profiling was used in the study to track responses to a trivalent subunit inactivated influenza vaccine. Overall results and qualifications from the work: According to the authors, only a limited number of new T cells may be recruited by each seasonal influenza vaccination.

CDR1 and CDR2 (SGDLS, YYNGEE) derive from the germline V gene. The CDR3 goes from the cysteine to the phenylalanine over 16 residues. The sequence is cut down to CDR3 DNA, 48 bases in frame from base 1. A distance of 12 bases separates the germline ends of V and J, which lose 2 bases and 0 bases respectively. The receptor was derived from a man between 50 and 75 years old who received an inactivated influenza vaccine. Donor details come from another sample of the same person, matched by shared clones. Recombination connected TRBV9 to TRBJ2-1; a weak D assignment points to TRBD2 (5 bases agree). The material was PBMCs from blood, obtained roughly 24 months after vaccination. This receptor carries the CDR3 CASSVATGSSYNEQFF. The DNA reads TGTGCCAGCAGCGTGGCAACTGGGAGCTCCTACAATGAGCAGTTCTTC.